Detailed here is one T cell receptor beta chain. This CDR3 comprises 14 residues. Germline V CDR1 and CDR2: SGHNT, YYREEE (reference sequence). Regions amplified from RNA transcripts were the TCR beta CDR3 regions. When the TCR CDR3 underwent first-round RT-PCR, the HTBI primer set was used. One entry per CDR3 protein, called by TCRdb with MiXCR from the multiplex PCR reads. The sample includes 650,000 to 850,000 distinct CDR3 sequences, around 19% of them seen just once. This record belongs to a study of T cells in Graves' hyperthyroidism and ophthalmopathy. PBMCs were obtained from 7.5 to 10 ml fresh peripheral blood.

The rearrangement links TRBV5-4 to TRBJ1-1; maybe TRBD1 (5 bases). Sample: blood. This TCR was recovered from a woman between 50 and 59 years old with Graves' hyperthyroidism that later progressed to Graves' ophthalmopathy. The CDR3, as DNA: TGTGTCACGAGCTGGGGACGGATGAACACTGAAGCTTTCTTT. As protein: CVTSWGRMNTEAFF. Based on the CDR3 plus reference TRBV5-4 and TRBJ1-1, the full variable domain is ETGVTQSPTHLIKTRGQQVTLRCSSQSGHNTVSWYQQALGQGPQFIFQYYREEENGRGNFPPRFSGLQFPNYSSELNVNALELDDSALYLCVTSWGRMNTEAFFGQGTRLTVV.